The 31 T cell receptor beta chains below all came from one sample that was sequenced in a study of shared clonotypes between healthy human individuals. Libraries were prepared by immunoSEQ multiplex PCR; TCRdb keeps only in-frame clonotypes and omits some of them. This table has a few hundred thousand clones, approximately 70% appearing once. Sequenced input: memory CD4+ T cells sorted from blood. Sample subset: CD45RA-negative fraction. The receptors here all came from a man aged 30 to 45 in good health.

This clone was picked up a small number of times. V usage is TRBV6-5 and J usage is TRBJ1-4; unclear D gene. Germline lookup yields CDR1 MNHEY and CDR2 SVGAGI. This CDR3 contains 10 residues. V lost 6 bases to trimming and J lost 7 bases, with 3 bases between them. Written as DNA, the CDR3 is TGTGCCAGCAGCTGTGAAAAACTGTTTTTT. Translated: CASSCEKLFF.

The DNA for the CDR3 is TGTGCCAGCAGCTTGCCGGGGCAGGGGTCCTACAATGAGCAGTTCTTC. Translated: CASSLPGQGSYNEQFF. The chain couples TRBV5-6 to TRBJ2-1, with D possibly being TRBD1 (6 bases). Germline CDR1 is SGHDT and CDR2 is YYEEEE. The CDR3 extends over 16 amino acids. V was clipped by 1 base and J by 1 base, with 12 bases between them. Looking up the rest from reference TRBV5-6 and TRBJ2-1 gives the full variable domain: DAGVTQSPTHLIKTRGQQVTLRCSPKSGHDTVSWYQQALGQGPQFIFQYYEEEERQRGNFPDRFSGHQFPNYSSELNVNALLLGDSALYLCASSLPGQGSYNEQFFGPGTRLTVL.

This clone was counted a few times. The V gene is TRBV25-1, the J gene TRBJ2-3, with 7 bases aligning to TRBD1. J lost 5 bases, V lost 3 bases, and 5 bases had no gene match. The germline V gene has CDR1 MGHDK and CDR2 SYGVNS. This CDR3 is 14 amino acids long. The CDR3 DNA follows: TGTGCCAGCAGTGAGCCCGGGACAGTAGATACGCAGTATTTT. This sequence encodes CASSEPGTVDTQYF.

The chain has TRBV28 and TRBJ1-5, with TRBD1 matching over 9 bases. The CDR3 contains 13 residues. Trimming removed 10 bases from V and 5 bases from J; junction bases left unmatched: 6. The germline V gene encodes CDR1 MDHEN and CDR2 SYDVKM. The CDR3 DNA sequence: TGTGCCACCTGGACAGGGGCCTATCAGCCCCAGCATTTT. Amino acids: CATWTGAYQPQHF. The full variable domain, rest sourced from reference TRBV28 and TRBJ1-5, is DVKVTQSSRYLVKRTGEKVFLECVQDMDHENMFWYRQDPGLGLRLIYFSYDVKMKEKGDIPEGYSVSREKKERFSLILESASTNQTSMYLCATWTGAYQPQHFGDGTRLSIL.

The J gene is TRBJ2-7, the V gene TRBV28; 7 positions match TRBD1. Germline trimming cut 5 bases from V and 0 bases from J; bases unmatched to any gene: 4. Germline CDR1 and CDR2: MDHEN and SYDVKM. This CDR3 comprises 14 residues. CDR3 coding DNA: TGTGCCAGCAGTGTGACAGGGAACTCCTACGAGCAGTACTTC. Protein sequence: CASSVTGNSYEQYF. The full variable domain, its missing parts supplied by reference TRBV28 and TRBJ2-7, is DVKVTQSSRYLVKRTGEKVFLECVQDMDHENMFWYRQDPGLGLRLIYFSYDVKMKEKGDIPEGYSVSREKKERFSLILESASTNQTSMYLCASSVTGNSYEQYFGPGTRLTVT.

This clone was detected only a few times. The chain couples TRBV5-1 to TRBJ2-7; D assignment may be TRBD1 or TRBD2 (5 bases each). Trimming took 2 bases from V and 5 from J, leaving 14 bases between them. The CDR3 loop spans 14 amino acids. In germline, CDR1 is SGHRS, CDR2 YFSETQ. The CDR3, as DNA: TGCGCCAGCAGCTTAATTCGGGGCCGCGACGAGCAGTACTTC. Encoded protein: CASSLIRGRDEQYF.

This chain uses TRBV7-2 with TRBJ2-2; TRBD1 agrees at 8 bases. Trimming removed 5 bases from V and 5 bases from J; junction bases left unmatched: 7. CDR3 length equals 15 residues. Germline CDR1 is SGHTA and CDR2 is FQGNSA. CDR3 residues: CASSPRTGSTGELFF. The CDR3 region has the DNA TGTGCCAGCAGCCCTAGGACAGGGTCAACCGGGGAGCTGTTTTTT.

V usage is TRBV10-2 and J usage is TRBJ2-2; a weak D match, TRBD1 (6 bases). The CDR3 runs to 13 residues. The V gene's germline CDR1 is WSHSY and CDR2 SAAADI. Trimming removed 8 bases from V and 5 bases from J, with 12 bases in between. CDR3 sequence: CASGSGQTGELFF. In DNA, the CDR3 is TGCGCCAGCGGAAGCGGACAGACCGGGGAGCTGTTTTTT.

The rearrangement uses TRBV7-8 and TRBJ1-1; no definite D call. This CDR3 has 16 amino acids. The germline V gene has CDR1 SGHVS and CDR2 FQNEAQ. V was cut by 3 bases and J by 0 bases, with 14 bases left in between. The chain's CDR3 is CASSFRRTAMNTEAFF. The CDR3 nucleotides are TGTGCCAGCAGCTTTCGGAGGACGGCCATGAACACTGAAGCTTTCTTT.

The chain links TRBV6-1 to TRBJ1-5; no clear D. Germline CDR1 is MNHNS and CDR2 is SASEGT. V lost 3 bases to trimming and J lost 4 bases, with 7 bases between them. CDR3 length equals 13 residues. DNA of the CDR3: TGTGCCAGCAGTGATCAGAGGAATCAGCCCCAGCATTTT. It is translated as CASSDQRNQPQHF.

The chain couples TRBV19 to TRBJ2-7, with TRBD2 matching over 9 bases. With V trimmed by 8 bases and J by 6 bases, 14 bases remained unmatched. The germline V gene encodes CDR1 LNHDA and CDR2 SQIVND (reference sequence). The CDR3 totals 15 residues. In DNA, the CDR3 is TGTGCCAGTGGATCATTTAGCGGGAGTCTTTCCGAGCAGTACTTC. It specifies CASGSFSGSLSEQYF.

The rearrangement uses TRBV27 and TRBJ1-1, with TRBD1 matching 10 bases. CDR1 and CDR2 (germline): MNHEY, SMNVEV (reference sequence). The CDR3 is made up of 13 amino acids. V gave up 5 bases and J gave up 11 bases; unmatched junction bases: 8. The CDR3 region is CASSLAGTGDAFF. The CDR3 DNA sequence: TGTGCCAGCAGTCTCGCCGGGACAGGGGACGCTTTCTTT.

This clone appeared once. This chain connects TRBV7-2 to TRBJ1-2; TRBD1 aligns across 8 bases. Unmatched junction bases numbered 4, after V lost 1 base and J lost 3 bases. Germline V gene sequence: CDR1 SGHTA, CDR2 FQGNSA. The CDR3 runs to 15 residues. CDR3 sequence: CASSLVQGAYYGYTF. In DNA, the CDR3 is TGTGCCAGCAGCTTAGTTCAGGGGGCCTACTATGGCTACACCTTC.

The V gene is TRBV19, the J gene TRBJ1-2; 8 bases are shared with TRBD1. Per the germline V gene, CDR1 is LNHDA and CDR2 is SQIVND (reference sequence). The CDR3 has 15 amino acids. The V segment lost 4 bases and the J segment 4 bases; nucleotides outside the gene matches: 8. In DNA form, the CDR3 reads TGTGCCAGTAGTAGCCCGGGACAGGCCCTCTATGGCTACACCTTC. It translates to CASSSPGQALYGYTF. The full variable domain, rest sourced from reference TRBV19 and TRBJ1-2, is DGGITQSPKYLFRKEGQNVTLSCEQNLNHDAMYWYRQDPGQGLRLIYYSQIVNDFQKGDIAEGYSVSREKKESFPLTVTSAQKNPTAFYLCASSSPGQALYGYTFGSGTRLTVV.

V gene TRBV27 combines with J gene TRBJ2-2; D call uncertain. This CDR3 is built from 13 residues. Trimming left V 3 bases short and J 6 bases short, with 8 bases between. Germline CDR1 reads MNHEY; CDR2 reads SMNVEV (reference sequence). CDR3 DNA sequence: TGTGCCAGCAGTTTTCTCAGGCCCGGGGAGCTGTTTTTT. This encodes CASSFLRPGELFF.

This clone was picked up many times. The chain couples TRBV2 to TRBJ2-7, with D unclear. CDR1 is SNHLY, CDR2 FYNNEI, per germline. V was cut by 7 bases and J by 3 bases, with 16 bases left in between. CDR3 length: 14 residues. The CDR3 loop is CASKGTFMVYEQYF. The CDR3 DNA is TGTGCCAGCAAAGGCACCTTTATGGTCTACGAGCAGTACTTC.

The chain employs TRBV11-2 and TRBJ1-2, with TRBD1 matching over 9 bases. From germline, CDR1 is SGHAT and CDR2 FQNNGV. Unmatched junction bases numbered 7, after V lost 7 bases and J lost 7 bases. The CDR3 has 13 residues. The DNA of the CDR3 is TGTGCCAGCACCGGGACAGGGATAGGTGGCTACACCTTC. It is translated as CASTGTGIGGYTF. Variable domain in full (rest from reference TRBV11-2 and TRBJ1-2): EAGVAQSPRYKIIEKRQSVAFWCNPISGHATLYWYQQILGQGPKLLIQFQNNGVVDDSQLPKDRFSAERLKGVDSTLKIQPAKLEDSAVYLCASTGTGIGGYTFGSGTRLTVV.

The chain uses TRBV30 and TRBJ2-1; 8 nucleotides line up with TRBD1. The V and J ends lost 2 bases and 9 bases, in that order; junction bases with no gene match: 9. The CDR3 is made up of 14 amino acids. Germline V gene lookup returns CDR1 GTSNPN and CDR2 SVGIG (reference sequence). In DNA, the CDR3 is TGTGCCTGGAGTCCCCCGGACAGGGCGGCTGAGCAGTTCTTC. It codes for CAWSPPDRAAEQFF.

The rearrangement links TRBV28 to TRBJ2-1; D is tentatively TRBD1 or TRBD2 (5 bases each). In germline, CDR1 is MDHEN, CDR2 SYDVKM. Trimming shortened V by 4 bases and J by 6 bases, and 25 bases separated the two germline ends. This CDR3 has 18 residues. The CDR3 loop is CASSSPTFRLAGINEQFF. The CDR3 DNA follows: TGTGCCAGCAGTTCGCCTACCTTTCGTCTAGCAGGGATCAATGAGCAGTTCTTC.

This clone was seen a few times. V and J are TRBV28 and TRBJ1-4, with D perhaps TRBD1 (6 bases). This CDR3 is 16 amino acids long. Trimming took 5 bases from V and 7 from J, leaving 20 bases between them. Germline V gene lookup returns CDR1 MDHEN and CDR2 SYDVKM. DNA for the CDR3: TGTGCCAGCAGTCCGCCTTCCAGGGGTTTCGGTGAAAAACTGTTTTTT. Residues: CASSPPSRGFGEKLFF.

The gene calls are TRBV19 and TRBJ1-5, with 8 nucleotides matching TRBD1. The junction had 8 bases not matched to a gene; V was cut back by 7 bases and J by 3 bases. The CDR3 has 15 amino acids. Germline CDR1 and CDR2: LNHDA and SQIVND (reference sequence). CDR3 DNA sequence: TGTGCCAGTACCAGGGGGCGTGGGCCCAATCAGCCCCAGCATTTT. Its translation: CASTRGRGPNQPQHF.

This clone was observed a few times. This sample includes further DNA sequences coding for the same CDR3. The chain has TRBV18 and TRBJ1-4, with 7 nucleotides matching TRBD1. This CDR3 is 15 amino acids long. Trimming cost V 3 bases and J 5 bases; bases outside gene matches: 6. Germline values: CDR1 KGHSH, CDR2 LQKENI. CDR3 in DNA: TGTGCCAGCTCACCGATCCGGGACAGCAATGAAAAACTGTTTTTT. It specifies CASSPIRDSNEKLFF. Together with reference TRBV18 and TRBJ1-4, the CDR3 gives the full variable domain: NAGVMQNPRHLVRRRGQEARLRCSPMKGHSHVYWYRQLPEEGLKFMVYLQKENIIDESGMPKERFSAEFPKEGPSILRIQQVVRGDSAAYFCASSPIRDSNEKLFFGSGTQLSVL.

V gene TRBV5-4 combines with J gene TRBJ2-7; TRBD2 matches 11 bases. The CDR3 runs to 14 residues. Unmatched junction bases numbered 3, after V lost 1 base and J lost 6 bases. Germline CDR1 reads SGHNT; CDR2 reads YYREEE (reference sequence). The CDR3 spells CASSLQLAGAEQYF. CDR3 bases: TGTGCCAGCAGCTTGCAACTAGCGGGAGCCGAGCAGTACTTC.

The chain joins TRBV7-9 to TRBJ2-5; 7 nucleotides match TRBD1. CDR3 length equals 15 residues. J gave up 2 bases and V 5 bases, and 8 bases lay outside the gene matches. Germline assignment: CDR1 SEHNR and CDR2 FQNEAQ (reference sequence). The CDR3: CASSKGTVEQETQYF. DNA for the CDR3: TGTGCCAGCAGCAAGGGGACAGTCGAACAAGAGACCCAGTACTTC.

The chain combines TRBV5-5 with TRBJ2-1, with D perhaps assigned TRBD1 or TRBD2 (6 bases each). Germline V CDR1 and CDR2: SGHKS, YYEKEE (reference sequence). The ends were cut back, 1 base at V and 7 bases at J, with 9 bases in the middle. The CDR3 has 13 residues. CDR3 in amino acids: CASSLQGRNEQFF. The CDR3 region has the DNA TGTGCCAGCAGCTTGCAGGGGAGGAATGAGCAGTTCTTC.

J is TRBJ1-1 and V is TRBV18, with TRBD1 as a possible D gene (6 bases). This CDR3 is built from 15 residues. V was cut by 0 bases and J by 4 bases, with 12 bases left in between. Germline lookup yields CDR1 KGHSH and CDR2 LQKENI. This CDR3 reads CASSPPSQGGTEAFF. The CDR3 DNA reads TGTGCCAGCTCACCACCCTCACAGGGAGGCACTGAAGCTTTCTTT.

The chain has TRBV2 and TRBJ2-1; TRBD2 aligns across 15 bases. CDR3 length equals 19 residues. CDR1 and CDR2 from the germline V gene are SNHLY and FYNNEI. V lost 4 bases to trimming and J lost 8 bases; unmatched junction nucleotides: 15. The CDR3 spells CASSGPPSRTSGRVHEQFF. CDR3 DNA: TGTGCCAGCAGTGGGCCCCCAAGTAGGACTAGCGGGAGGGTCCATGAGCAGTTCTTC.

The chain couples TRBV19 to TRBJ1-2, with unresolved D. Germline V gene lookup returns CDR1 LNHDA and CDR2 SQIVND (reference sequence). V lost 7 bases and J 7 bases, leaving 10 bases between the germline ends. The CDR3 runs 11 residues. CDR3 sequence: CASKAAGGYTF. CDR3 in DNA: TGTGCCAGTAAAGCAGCTGGTGGCTACACCTTC.

The sample holds a few counts of this clone. The CDR3 reads CASSLYTSGRARDTQYF. The CDR3 DNA reads TGTGCCAGCAGTTTATACACTAGCGGGAGGGCCAGAGATACGCAGTATTTT. The chain joins TRBV28 to TRBJ2-3; 13 bases align to TRBD2. The junction had 6 bases not matched to a gene; V was cut back by 1 base and J by 5 bases. CDR3 length: 17 residues. In germline, CDR1 is MDHEN, CDR2 SYDVKM.

This clone has at least ten counts. The J gene is TRBJ1-2, the V gene TRBV28; 7 bases are a match to TRBD1. The CDR3 consists of 12 residues. V trimming: 2 bases; J trimming: 10 bases; junction bases outside the gene matches: 4. Germline CDR1 MDHEN, CDR2 SYDVKM. The CDR3 loop reads CASSLRDRDYTF. The CDR3 region has the DNA TGTGCCAGCAGTTTACGAGACAGGGACTACACCTTC.

The V call is TRBV11-3, the J call TRBJ2-1, with 8 bases aligning to TRBD1. CDR1 SGHNT and CDR2 YENEEA come from the germline V gene. The CDR3 sequence is 16 residues long. Trimming at V came to 1 base and at J to 3 bases, leaving 5 bases not matched to a gene. The CDR3 DNA follows: TGTGCCAGCAGCTTAGGCCGGGACAGGATCTACAATGAGCAGTTCTTC. As protein: CASSLGRDRIYNEQFF.